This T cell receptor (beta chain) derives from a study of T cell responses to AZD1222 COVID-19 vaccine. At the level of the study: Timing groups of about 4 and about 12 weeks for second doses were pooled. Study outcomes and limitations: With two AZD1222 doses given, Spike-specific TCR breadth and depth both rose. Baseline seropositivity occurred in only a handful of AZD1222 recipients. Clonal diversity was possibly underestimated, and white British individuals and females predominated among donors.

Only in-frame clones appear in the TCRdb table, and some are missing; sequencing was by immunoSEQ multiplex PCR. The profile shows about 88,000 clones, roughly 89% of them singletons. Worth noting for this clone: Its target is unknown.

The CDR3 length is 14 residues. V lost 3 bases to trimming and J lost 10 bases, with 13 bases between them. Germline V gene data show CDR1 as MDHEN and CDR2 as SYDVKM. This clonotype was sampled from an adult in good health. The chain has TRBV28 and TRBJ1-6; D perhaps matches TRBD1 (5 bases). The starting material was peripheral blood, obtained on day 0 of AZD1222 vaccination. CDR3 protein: CASSFQGRGSPLHF. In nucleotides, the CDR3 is TGTGCCAGCAGTTTCCAGGGCCGGGGCTCACCCCTCCACTTT.